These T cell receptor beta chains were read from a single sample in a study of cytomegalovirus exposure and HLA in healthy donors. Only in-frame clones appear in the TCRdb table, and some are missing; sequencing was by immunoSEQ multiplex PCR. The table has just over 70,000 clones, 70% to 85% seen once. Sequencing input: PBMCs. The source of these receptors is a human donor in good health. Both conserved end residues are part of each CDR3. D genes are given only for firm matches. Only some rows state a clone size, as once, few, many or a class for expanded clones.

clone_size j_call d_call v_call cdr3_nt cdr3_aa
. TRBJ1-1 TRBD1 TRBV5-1 TGCGCCAGCATGGAGACAGGGGTTACTGAAGCTTTCTTT CASMETGVTEAFF
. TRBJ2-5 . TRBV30 TGTGCCTGGAACCGGGGGCAAGAGACCCAGTACTTC CAWNRGQETQYF
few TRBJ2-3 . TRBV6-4 TGTGCCAGCAGTGACACAGATACAGATACGCAGTATTTT CASSDTDTDTQYF
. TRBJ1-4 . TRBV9 TGTGCCAGCAGCGTAGGGGAGGACGGAAAACTGTTTTTT CASSVGEDGKLFF
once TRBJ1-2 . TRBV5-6 TGTGCCAGCAGCTCCCTGACAGCATACACCTTC CASSSLTAYTF
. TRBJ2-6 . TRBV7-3 TGTGCCAGCAGCTTAAGTTCAGGAGGGACCTCTGGGGCCAACGTCCTGACTTTC CASSLSSGGTSGANVLTF
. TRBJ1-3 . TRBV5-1 TGCGCCAGCAGCTTGGGAGGTACGGCAGACTCTGGAAACACCATATATTTT CASSLGGTADSGNTIYF
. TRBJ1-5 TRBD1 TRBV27 TGTGCCAGCAGTTTCTTAGGGACAGGCAATCAGCCCCAGCATTTT CASSFLGTGNQPQHF
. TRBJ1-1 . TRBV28 TGTGCCAGCAGCGAGACAGGAGGTATAGAGAACACTGAAGCTTTCTTT CASSETGGIENTEAFF
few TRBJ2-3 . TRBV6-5 TGTGCCAGCAGGGGGCTGGATACGCAGTATTTT CASRGLDTQYF
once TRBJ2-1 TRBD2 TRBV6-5 TGTGCCAGCAGTTTGGGACTAGCGGAGGGCAATGAGCAGTTCTTC CASSLGLAEGNEQFF
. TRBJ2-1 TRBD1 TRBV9 TGTGCCAGCAGCGCTCGACAGGGGGCTGGTGAGCAGTTCTTC CASSARQGAGEQFF
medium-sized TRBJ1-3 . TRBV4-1 TGCGCCAGCAGCCAAGATCCAGGCTCTGGAAACACCATATATTTT CASSQDPGSGNTIYF
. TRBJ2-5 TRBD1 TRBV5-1 TGCGCCAGCAGCTTACAGGGGCGCGAAGAGACCCAGTACTTC CASSLQGREETQYF
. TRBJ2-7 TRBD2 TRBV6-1 TGTGCCAGCAGTGTAGGGCTAGCGGGTACCTACGAGCAGTACTTC CASSVGLAGTYEQYF